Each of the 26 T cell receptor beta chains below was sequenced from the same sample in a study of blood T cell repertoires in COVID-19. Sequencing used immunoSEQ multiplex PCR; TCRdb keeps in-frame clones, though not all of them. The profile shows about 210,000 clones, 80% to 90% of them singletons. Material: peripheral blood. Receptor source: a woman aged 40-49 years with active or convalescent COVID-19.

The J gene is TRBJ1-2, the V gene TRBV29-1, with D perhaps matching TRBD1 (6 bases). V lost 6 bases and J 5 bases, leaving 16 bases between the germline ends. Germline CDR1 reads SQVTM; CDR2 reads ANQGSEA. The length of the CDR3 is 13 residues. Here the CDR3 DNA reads TGCAGCGTGTGGGGGAAGGGGGGGTATGGCTACACCTTC. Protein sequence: CSVWGKGGYGYTF.

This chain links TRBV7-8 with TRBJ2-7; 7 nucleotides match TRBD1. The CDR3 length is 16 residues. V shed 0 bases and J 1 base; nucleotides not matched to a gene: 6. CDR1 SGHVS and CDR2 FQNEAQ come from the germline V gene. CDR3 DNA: TGTGCCAGCAGCTTAGCTCTGGACAGGAGATCCTACGAGCAGTACTTC. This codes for CASSLALDRRSYEQYF. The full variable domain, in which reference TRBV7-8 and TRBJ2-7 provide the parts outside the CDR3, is GAGVSQSPRYKVAKRGQDVALRCDPISGHVSLFWYQQALGQGPEFLTYFQNEAQLDKSGLPSDRFFAERPEGSVSTLKIQRTQQEDSAVYLCASSLALDRRSYEQYFGPGTRLTVT.

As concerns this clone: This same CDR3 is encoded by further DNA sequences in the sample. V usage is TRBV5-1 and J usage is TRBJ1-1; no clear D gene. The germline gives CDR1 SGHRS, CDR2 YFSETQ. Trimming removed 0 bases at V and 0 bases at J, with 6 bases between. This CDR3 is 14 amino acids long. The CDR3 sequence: CASSLDGVNTEAFF. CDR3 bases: TGCGCCAGCAGCTTGGACGGTGTGAACACTGAAGCTTTCTTT. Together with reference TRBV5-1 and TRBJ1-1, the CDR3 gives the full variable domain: KAGVTQTPRYLIKTRGQQVTLSCSPISGHRSVSWYQQTPGQGLQFLFEYFSETQRNKGNFPGRFSGRQFSNSRSEMNVSTLELGDSALYLCASSLDGVNTEAFFGQGTRLTVV.

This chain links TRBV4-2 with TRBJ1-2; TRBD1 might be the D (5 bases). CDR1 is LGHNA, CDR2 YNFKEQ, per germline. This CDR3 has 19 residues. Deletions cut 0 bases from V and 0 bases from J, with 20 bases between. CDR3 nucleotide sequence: TGTGCCAGCAGCCAAGAATTTGATATGTCAGGGCGTGCTAACTATGGCTACACCTTC. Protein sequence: CASSQEFDMSGRANYGYTF.

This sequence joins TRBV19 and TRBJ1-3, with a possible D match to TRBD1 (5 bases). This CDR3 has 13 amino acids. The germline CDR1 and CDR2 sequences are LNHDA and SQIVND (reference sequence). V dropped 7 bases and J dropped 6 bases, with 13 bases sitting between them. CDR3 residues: CASKKTDTNTIYF. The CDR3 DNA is TGTGCCAGTAAGAAGACAGACACAAACACCATATATTTT.

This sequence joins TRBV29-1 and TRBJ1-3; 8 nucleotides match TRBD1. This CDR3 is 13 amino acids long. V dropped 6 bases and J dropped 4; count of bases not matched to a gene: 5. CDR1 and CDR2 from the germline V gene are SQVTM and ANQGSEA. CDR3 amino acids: CSVDRGTGNTIYF. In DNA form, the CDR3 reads TGCAGCGTCGACAGGGGCACCGGAAACACCATATATTTT.

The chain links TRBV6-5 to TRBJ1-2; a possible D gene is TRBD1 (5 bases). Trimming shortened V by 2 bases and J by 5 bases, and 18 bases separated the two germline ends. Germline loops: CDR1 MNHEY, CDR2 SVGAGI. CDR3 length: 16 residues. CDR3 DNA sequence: TGTGCCAGCAGTTACGACAGAAGGGGTTCGTTTTATGGCTACACCTTC. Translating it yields CASSYDRRGSFYGYTF.

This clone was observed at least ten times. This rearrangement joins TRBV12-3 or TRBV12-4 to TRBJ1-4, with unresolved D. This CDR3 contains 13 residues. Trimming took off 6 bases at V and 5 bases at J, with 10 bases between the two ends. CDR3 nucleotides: TGTGCCAGCAGCCTGATCGAGAATGAAAAACTGTTTTTT. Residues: CASSLIENEKLFF.

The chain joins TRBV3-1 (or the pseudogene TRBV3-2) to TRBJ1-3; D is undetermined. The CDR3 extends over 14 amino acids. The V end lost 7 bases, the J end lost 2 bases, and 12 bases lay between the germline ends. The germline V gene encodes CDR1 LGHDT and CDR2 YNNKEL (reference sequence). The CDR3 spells CASKQQLAGNTIYF. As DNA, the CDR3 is TGTGCCAGCAAACAACAGTTGGCTGGAAACACCATATATTTT.

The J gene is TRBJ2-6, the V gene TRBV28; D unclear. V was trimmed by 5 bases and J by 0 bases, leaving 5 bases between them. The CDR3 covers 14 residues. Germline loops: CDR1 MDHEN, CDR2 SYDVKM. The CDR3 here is CASSVYSGANVLTF. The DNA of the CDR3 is TGTGCCAGCAGTGTTTACTCTGGGGCCAACGTCCTGACTTTC.

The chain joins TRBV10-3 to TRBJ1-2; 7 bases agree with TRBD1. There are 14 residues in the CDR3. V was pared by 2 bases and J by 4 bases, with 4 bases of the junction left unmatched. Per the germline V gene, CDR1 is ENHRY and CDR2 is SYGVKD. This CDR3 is CAISEQDRFYGYTF. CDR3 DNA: TGTGCCATCAGTGAGCAGGACAGGTTCTATGGCTACACCTTC.

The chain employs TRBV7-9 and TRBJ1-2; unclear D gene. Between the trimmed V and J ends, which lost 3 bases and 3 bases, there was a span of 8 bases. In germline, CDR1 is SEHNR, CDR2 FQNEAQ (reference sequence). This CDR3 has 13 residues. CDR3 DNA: TGTGCCAGCAGCTTGTTAGCTGACTATGGCTACACCTTC. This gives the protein CASSLLADYGYTF. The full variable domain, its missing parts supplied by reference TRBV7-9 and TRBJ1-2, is DTGVSQNPRHKITKRGQNVTFRCDPISEHNRLYWYRQTLGQGPEFLTYFQNEAQLEKSRLLSDRFSAERPKGSFSTLEIQRTEQGDSAMYLCASSLLADYGYTFGSGTRLTVV.

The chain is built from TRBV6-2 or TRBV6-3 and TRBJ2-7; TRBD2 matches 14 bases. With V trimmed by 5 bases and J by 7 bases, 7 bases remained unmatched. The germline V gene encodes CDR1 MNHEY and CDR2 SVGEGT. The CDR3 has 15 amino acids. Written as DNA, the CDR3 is TGTGCCAGCAGTACGACTAGCGGGGGGGCGGAGGAGCAGTACTTC. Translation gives CASSTTSGGAEEQYF.

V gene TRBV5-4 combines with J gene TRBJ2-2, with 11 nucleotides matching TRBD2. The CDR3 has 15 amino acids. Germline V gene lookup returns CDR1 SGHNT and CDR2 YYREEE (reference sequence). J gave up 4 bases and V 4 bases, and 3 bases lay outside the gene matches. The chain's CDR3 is CASSQTSGATGELFF. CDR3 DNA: TGTGCCAGCAGCCAGACTAGCGGGGCCACCGGGGAGCTGTTTTTT.

Here the CDR3 reads CASSPRTSGGAVVYNEQFF. For the CDR3, the DNA is TGTGCCAGCAGCCCCCGGACTAGCGGGGGGGCAGTGGTTTACAATGAGCAGTTCTTC. The V gene is TRBV7-6, the J gene TRBJ2-1; 15 bases map to TRBD2. Germline lookup yields CDR1 SGHVS and CDR2 FNYEAQ. The ends lost 5 bases at V and 4 bases at J; junction bases unmatched: 12. The CDR3 spans 19 residues.

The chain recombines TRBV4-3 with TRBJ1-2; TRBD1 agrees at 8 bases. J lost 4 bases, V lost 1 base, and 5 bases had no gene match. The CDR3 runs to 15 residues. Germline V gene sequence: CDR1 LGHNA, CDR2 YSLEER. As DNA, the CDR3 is TGCGCCAGCAGCCAAGTGACCGGGACAGGCTATGGCTACACCTTC. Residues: CASSQVTGTGYGYTF.

This CDR3 reads CASSLETGNTEAFF. The CDR3, as DNA: TGTGCCAGCAGCTTAGAAACCGGGAACACTGAAGCTTTCTTT. The chain links TRBV11-3 to TRBJ1-1; D gene ambiguous. There are 14 residues in the CDR3. The ends were cut back, 0 bases at V and 1 base at J, with 6 bases in the middle. Looked up from germline, CDR1 is SGHNT and CDR2 is YENEEA.

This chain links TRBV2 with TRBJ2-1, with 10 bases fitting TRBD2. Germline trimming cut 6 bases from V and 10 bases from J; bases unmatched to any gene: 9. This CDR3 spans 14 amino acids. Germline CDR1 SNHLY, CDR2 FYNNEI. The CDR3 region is CASRGLALVGEQFF. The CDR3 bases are TGTGCCAGCAGGGGACTAGCGTTGGTCGGGGAGCAGTTCTTC.

The CDR3 DNA reads TGTGCCAGCAACGCGGGCGCCGGCCAAGGAGAGACCCAGTACTTC. It encodes CASNAGAGQGETQYF. V and J are TRBV9 and TRBJ2-5; perhaps TRBD2 as D (5 bases). Germline V gives CDR1 SGDLS, CDR2 YYNGEE. There are 15 residues in the CDR3. Between the trimmed V and J ends, which lost 6 bases and 4 bases, there was a span of 19 bases.

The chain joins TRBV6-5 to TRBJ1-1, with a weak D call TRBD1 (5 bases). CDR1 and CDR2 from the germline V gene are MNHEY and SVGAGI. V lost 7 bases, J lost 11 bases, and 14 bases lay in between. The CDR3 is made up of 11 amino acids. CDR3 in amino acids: CASTLQARAFF. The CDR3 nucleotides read TGTGCCAGCACCTTACAGGCTCGGGCTTTCTTT.

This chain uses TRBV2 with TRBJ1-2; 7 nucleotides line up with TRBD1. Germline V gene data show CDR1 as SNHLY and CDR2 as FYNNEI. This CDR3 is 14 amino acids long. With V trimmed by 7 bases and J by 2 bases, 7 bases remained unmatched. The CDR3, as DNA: TGTGCCAGCAAGCCCGACAGGGACAACTATGGCTACACCTTC. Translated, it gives CASKPDRDNYGYTF.

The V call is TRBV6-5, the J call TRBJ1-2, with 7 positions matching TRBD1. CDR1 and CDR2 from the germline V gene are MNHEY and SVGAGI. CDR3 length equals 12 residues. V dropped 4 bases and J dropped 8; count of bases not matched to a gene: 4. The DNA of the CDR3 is TGTGCCAGCAGTTCGACAGGGTCCGGCTACACCTTC. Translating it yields CASSSTGSGYTF.

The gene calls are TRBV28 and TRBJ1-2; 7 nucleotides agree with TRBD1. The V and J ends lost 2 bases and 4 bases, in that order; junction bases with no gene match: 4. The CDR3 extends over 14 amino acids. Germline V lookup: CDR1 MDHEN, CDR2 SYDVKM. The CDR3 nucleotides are TGTGCCAGCAGTTTACTCCGGGACAGCTATGGCTACACCTTC. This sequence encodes CASSLLRDSYGYTF.

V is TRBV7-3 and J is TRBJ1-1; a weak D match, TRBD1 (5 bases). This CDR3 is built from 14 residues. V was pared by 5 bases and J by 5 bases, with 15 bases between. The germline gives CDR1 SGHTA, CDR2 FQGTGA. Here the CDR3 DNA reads TGTGCCAGCAGCCCCCCCAACACAGGAACTGAAGCTTTCTTT. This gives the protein CASSPPNTGTEAFF.

CDR3: CASKEENTEAFF. CDR3 sequence (DNA): TGTGCCAGCAAGGAGGAGAACACTGAAGCTTTCTTT. This chain uses TRBV2 with TRBJ1-1; no firm D call. CDR1 is SNHLY and CDR2 is FYNNEI in the germline V gene. The CDR3 covers 12 residues. The V end lost 7 bases, the J end lost 1 base, and 7 bases lay between the germline ends.

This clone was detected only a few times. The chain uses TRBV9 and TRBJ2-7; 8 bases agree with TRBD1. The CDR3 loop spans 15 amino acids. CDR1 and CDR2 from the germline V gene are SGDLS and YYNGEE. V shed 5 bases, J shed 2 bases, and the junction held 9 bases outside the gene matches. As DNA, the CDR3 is TGTGCCAGCAGTATCACGGGACAGGAAACCTACGAGCAGTACTTC. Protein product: CASSITGQETYEQYF.